The 17 T cell receptor beta chains below all came from one sample that was sequenced in a study of T cell responses to AZD1222 COVID-19 vaccine. Some clones are missing from TCRdb's copy, which holds only in-frame ones; the method was immunoSEQ multiplex PCR. The profile shows tens of thousands of clones, roughly nine tenths of them singletons. This specimen was peripheral blood, taken 28 days after the second AZD1222 dose. All receptors derive from an adult who received the AZD1222 COVID-19 vaccine.

The genes are TRBV30 and TRBJ1-5, with a possible D match to TRBD1 (6 bases). Germline V lookup: CDR1 GTSNPN, CDR2 SVGIG (reference sequence). Trimming removed 1 base from V and 5 bases from J, with 9 bases in between. The CDR3 is 13 amino acids. CDR3 in amino acids: CAWSAGGHQPQHF. DNA of the CDR3: TGTGCCTGGAGTGCGGGGGGCCATCAGCCCCAGCATTTT.

The V gene is TRBV5-4, the J gene TRBJ1-3; D unclear. The CDR3 contains 15 residues. V lost 4 bases to trimming and J lost 0 bases, with 11 bases between them. CDR1 and CDR2 (germline): SGHNT, YYREEE (reference sequence). The CDR3 nucleotides read TGTGCCAGCAGCCCAGGACGGCTCTCTGGAAACACCATATATTTT. It codes for CASSPGRLSGNTIYF.

This sequence joins TRBV28 and TRBJ2-7, with a possible D match to TRBD1 (6 bases). Deletions cut 3 bases from V and 3 bases from J, with 15 bases between. This CDR3 is built from 15 residues. Germline V CDR1 and CDR2: MDHEN, SYDVKM. The CDR3, as DNA: TGTGCCAGCAGTTTCCCATTGGGACACCACTACGAGCAGTACTTC. It yields the protein CASSFPLGHHYEQYF.

The rearrangement joins TRBV5-4 to TRBJ2-1; 8 bases are shared with TRBD2. This CDR3 region has 15 residues. Germline loops: CDR1 SGHNT, CDR2 YYREEE (reference sequence). The V gene end was trimmed by 1 base and the J gene end by 2 bases; junction bases not matched to a gene: 2. The CDR3 loop reads CASSLPGGAYNEQFF. The CDR3, as DNA: TGTGCCAGCAGCTTGCCGGGGGGGGCCTACAATGAGCAGTTCTTC.

This rearrangement joins TRBV6-1 to TRBJ1-5; D unresolved. CDR3 length: 15 residues. The V and J ends lost 1 base and 0 bases respectively, with 7 bases between them. Germline V lookup: CDR1 MNHNS, CDR2 SASEGT. CDR3 amino acids: CASSEGGFSNQPQHF. The CDR3 nucleotides are TGTGCCAGCAGTGAAGGAGGATTTAGCAATCAGCCCCAGCATTTT.

The rearrangement links TRBV9 to TRBJ2-1; 7 nucleotides match TRBD1. With V trimmed by 3 bases and J by 4 bases, 4 bases remained unmatched. Germline assignment: CDR1 SGDLS and CDR2 YYNGEE. The CDR3 has 14 amino acids. CDR3 nucleotide sequence: TGTGCCAGCAGCGCCCCGGGACAGTACAATGAGCAGTTCTTC. Translated: CASSAPGQYNEQFF.

This sequence joins TRBV18 and TRBJ1-2; TRBD1 aligns across 8 bases. The CDR3 runs to 16 residues. Germline CDR1 is KGHSH and CDR2 is LQKENI. With V trimmed by 3 bases and J by 5 bases, 11 bases remained unmatched. CDR3 sequence reads: CASSPSQGELVYGYTF. The CDR3 DNA reads as TGTGCCAGCTCACCGTCACAGGGGGAATTGGTTTATGGCTACACCTTC.

The chain recombines TRBV18 with TRBJ1-1; a possible D gene is TRBD1 (5 bases). There are 15 residues in the CDR3. V shed 4 bases and J shed 2 bases, with 14 bases lying between them. CDR1 is KGHSH and CDR2 is LQKENI in the germline V gene. This chain's CDR3 is CASSRGGGDNTEAFF. DNA of the CDR3: TGTGCCAGCTCACGGGGCGGAGGAGATAACACTGAAGCTTTCTTT.

This rearrangement joins TRBV5-4 to TRBJ2-5; either TRBD1 or TRBD2 may fit D (6 bases each). This CDR3 has 15 amino acids. The germline CDR1 and CDR2 sequences are SGHNT and YYREEE (reference sequence). Trimming shortened V by 1 base and J by 5 bases, and 15 bases separated the two germline ends. CDR3 loop: CASSLKGRGGETQYF. CDR3 DNA: TGTGCCAGCAGCTTGAAGGGCAGGGGAGGCGAGACCCAGTACTTC.

The chain is built from TRBV18 and TRBJ2-7; D may correspond to TRBD1 or TRBD2 (5 bases each). CDR3 length: 16 residues. Trimming took 1 base from V and 0 from J, leaving 13 bases between them. The germline V gene has CDR1 KGHSH and CDR2 LQKENI. CDR3 bases: TGTGCCAGCTCACCACTGGGGACGTTGAGCTCCTACGAGCAGTACTTC. Protein sequence: CASSPLGTLSSYEQYF.

The chain uses TRBV6-5 and TRBJ1-1; 7 bases fit TRBD1. CDR3 length: 15 residues. After removal of 6 bases from V and 4 bases from J, the junction contained 11 bases not matched to a gene. From germline, CDR1 is MNHEY and CDR2 SVGAGI. The CDR3 region is CASSSSQGIGTEAFF. The CDR3 DNA is TGTGCCAGCAGCTCATCACAGGGGATCGGCACTGAAGCTTTCTTT.

V is TRBV2 and J is TRBJ2-7, with 7 positions matching TRBD2. After removal of 8 bases from V and 1 base from J, the junction contained 5 bases not matched to a gene. This CDR3 is built from 13 residues. Per the germline V gene, CDR1 is SNHLY and CDR2 is FYNNEI. The CDR3 spells CASADGGSYEQYF. In DNA, the CDR3 is TGTGCCAGCGCCGACGGGGGGTCCTACGAGCAGTACTTC.

V usage is TRBV10-3 and J usage is TRBJ1-6; D gene ambiguous. V lost 7 bases and J 5 bases, leaving 9 bases between the germline ends. Germline values: CDR1 ENHRY, CDR2 SYGVKD. This CDR3 comprises 13 residues. CDR3 DNA: TGTGCCATCACAGACGGAAATAATTCACCCCTCCACTTT. Residues: CAITDGNNSPLHF.

The chain is built from TRBV7-9 and TRBJ2-2; tentatively, D is TRBD2 (5 bases). V was cut by 9 bases and J by 0 bases, with 11 bases left in between. The CDR3 is 14 amino acids. Germline CDR1 reads SEHNR; CDR2 reads FQNEAQ (reference sequence). The chain's CDR3 is CARQSGANTGELFF. The CDR3 DNA reads TGTGCCAGACAGAGCGGTGCGAACACCGGGGAGCTGTTTTTT.

The CDR3 loop reads CASSSVAGGHTGELFF. The CDR3 DNA is TGTGCCAGCAGTTCCGTCGCGGGGGGGCACACCGGGGAGCTGTTTTTT. This chain connects TRBV27 to TRBJ2-2, with TRBD2 matching 9 bases. The CDR3 consists of 16 residues. V gave up 4 bases and J gave up 3 bases; unmatched junction bases: 6. Germline V gene lookup returns CDR1 MNHEY and CDR2 SMNVEV (reference sequence).

This chain links TRBV11-3 with TRBJ2-2; D call uncertain. The CDR3 is 12 residues long. V was trimmed by 7 bases and J by 6 bases, leaving 9 bases between them. Germline V gene sequence: CDR1 SGHNT, CDR2 YENEEA. The CDR3 bases are TGTGCCAGCACTTTGTGGGCCGGGGAGCTGTTTTTT. Translation gives CASTLWAGELFF.

This clone appeared a single time. The chain links TRBV6-5 to TRBJ2-1, with 7 bases aligning to TRBD2. The V gene end was trimmed by 8 bases and the J gene end by 9 bases; junction bases not matched to a gene: 13. Germline CDR1 MNHEY, CDR2 SVGAGI. The CDR3 extends over 14 amino acids. CDR3: CASRAGRERGEQFF. CDR3 bases: TGTGCCAGCCGAGCGGGGCGTGAAAGGGGTGAGCAGTTCTTC.